A single sample gave rise to the 12 T cell receptor beta chains below, sequenced in a study of blood T cell repertoires in COVID-19. The method was immunoSEQ multiplex PCR; TCRdb's version includes in-frame clones alone and lacks a portion of them. Of roughly 380,000 clones listed, around 84% were seen once; the top ten hold roughly 3.6%. The sample consisted of peripheral blood. The receptor source for this set is a woman aged 18-29 years with acute or convalescent COVID-19.

V usage is TRBV3-1 (or the pseudogene TRBV3-2) and J usage is TRBJ1-3; no definite D call. The ends were cut back, 4 bases at V and 0 bases at J, with 7 bases in the middle. Germline CDR1 is LGHDT and CDR2 is YNNKEL (reference sequence). The CDR3 length is 14 residues. CDR3 amino acids: CASSPGSSGNTIYF. The CDR3 DNA is TGTGCCAGCAGCCCCGGGAGCTCTGGAAACACCATATATTTT.

The V and J genes are TRBV20-1 and TRBJ2-1; a possible D gene is TRBD2 (5 bases). With 6 bases removed from V and 13 bases from J, the gap between germline ends came to 16 bases. This CDR3 contains 11 residues. Germline CDR1 is DFQATT and CDR2 is SNEGSKA (reference sequence). CDR3 DNA sequence: TGCAGTGCCCTAGGCCGCGGGCCCCAGTTCTTC. Its translation: CSALGRGPQFF.

CDR3: CASSQRPGTGMAHSPLHF. The CDR3 bases are TGTGCCAGCAGTCAACGTCCCGGGACAGGGATGGCGCATTCACCCCTCCACTTT. The chain combines TRBV2 with TRBJ1-6, with TRBD1 matching over 9 bases. The CDR3 contains 18 residues. Germline V gene data show CDR1 as SNHLY and CDR2 as FYNNEI. Unmatched junction bases numbered 16, after V lost 5 bases and J lost 8 bases. Filled out from reference TRBV2 and TRBJ1-6, the complete variable domain reads EPEVTQTPSHQVTQMGQEVILRCVPISNHLYFYWYRQILGQKVEFLVSFYNNEISEKSEIFDDQFSVERPDGSNFTLKIRSTKLEDSAMYFCASSQRPGTGMAHSPLHFGNGTRLTVT.

The chain has TRBV14 and TRBJ1-1; D not certain. The CDR3 is made up of 12 amino acids. CDR1 is SGHDN, CDR2 FVKESK, per germline. The germline V and J ends were trimmed by 8 bases and 2 bases, with 9 bases remaining between them. The CDR3 is CASGLINTEAFF. The CDR3 DNA is TGTGCCAGCGGCCTTATCAACACTGAAGCTTTCTTT. Using reference TRBV14 and TRBJ1-1 for the parts outside the CDR3, the full variable domain is EAGVTQFPSHSVIEKGQTVTLRCDPISGHDNLYWYRRVMGKEIKFLLHFVKESKQDESGMPNNRFLAERTGGTYSTLKVQPAELEDSGVYFCASGLINTEAFFGQGTRLTVV.

This rearrangement joins TRBV29-1 to TRBJ1-5; D unresolved. V dropped 5 bases and J dropped 3 bases, with 11 bases sitting between them. Germline V gene lookup returns CDR1 SQVTM and CDR2 ANQGSEA. The CDR3 consists of 13 residues. The CDR3, as DNA: TGCAGCGTTACCGACGGAGTCAATCAGCCCCAGCATTTT. This codes for CSVTDGVNQPQHF.

CDR3 amino acids: CASSHRDRGPSGANVLTF. The DNA of the CDR3 is TGTGCCAGCAGCCACCGGGACAGGGGGCCCTCTGGGGCCAACGTCCTGACTTTC. The J gene is TRBJ2-6, the V gene TRBV13; 12 nucleotides match TRBD1. The CDR3 runs to 18 residues. V trimming: 5 bases; J trimming: 0 bases; junction bases outside the gene matches: 5. The germline V gene encodes CDR1 PRHDT and CDR2 FYEKMQ (reference sequence).

The V call is TRBV27, the J call TRBJ2-7; a possible D gene is TRBD2 (7 bases). The CDR3 covers 13 residues. Trimming pared 4 bases from V and 11 bases from J, leaving 18 bases between. The V gene's germline CDR1 is MNHEY and CDR2 SMNVEV (reference sequence). DNA of the CDR3: TGTGCCAGCAGTTACTCCTCGGGGGGCGCGGAGTACTTC. This translates into CASSYSSGGAEYF.

The chain links TRBV5-1 to TRBJ2-3; TRBD2 matches at 9 bases. Germline V CDR1 and CDR2: SGHRS, YFSETQ. V was clipped by 4 bases and J by 6 bases; unmatched bases: 3. The CDR3 consists of 13 residues. The CDR3 reads CASSGTSRDTQYF. The CDR3 DNA sequence: TGCGCCAGCAGCGGGACTAGCCGGGATACGCAGTATTTT.

The chain has TRBV10-3 and TRBJ1-4, with a tentative D call TRBD1 (5 bases). Trimming removed 0 bases at V and 3 bases at J, with 11 bases between. Per the germline V gene, CDR1 is ENHRY and CDR2 is SYGVKD. CDR3 length: 16 amino acids. This chain's CDR3 is CAISESGRGPNEKLFF. The CDR3 DNA reads as TGTGCCATCAGTGAGTCAGGGAGGGGACCTAATGAAAAACTGTTTTTT.

The V call is TRBV3-1 (or the pseudogene TRBV3-2), the J call TRBJ2-3, with 8 bases identical to TRBD2. This CDR3 has 16 amino acids. Germline lookup yields CDR1 LGHDT and CDR2 YNNKEL (reference sequence). With 1 base clipped from V and 4 bases from J, the junction kept 7 bases outside the gene matches. The CDR3, as DNA: TGTGCCAGCAGCCAAGGACGGGGGGGCCGAGCAGATACGCAGTATTTT. Translated: CASSQGRGGRADTQYF.

The chain links TRBV19 to TRBJ2-7, with TRBD1 matching 10 bases. Germline V lookup: CDR1 LNHDA, CDR2 SQIVND (reference sequence). This CDR3 has 14 residues. Unmatched junction bases numbered 4, after V lost 5 bases and J lost 3 bases. The CDR3 region has the DNA TGTGCCAGTAGTTCCGGACAGGGGGGCTACGAGCAGTACTTC. Residues: CASSSGQGGYEQYF.

The count of this clone is one. V is TRBV5-1 and J is TRBJ2-1; 9 bases fit TRBD2. CDR1 and CDR2 from the germline V gene are SGHRS and YFSETQ. CDR3 length equals 15 residues. J was trimmed by 0 bases and V by 6 bases; bases with no gene match: 4. CDR3 nucleotide sequence: TGCGCCAGCACTAGCGGGAAGTTCTCCTACAATGAGCAGTTCTTC. As protein: CASTSGKFSYNEQFF.